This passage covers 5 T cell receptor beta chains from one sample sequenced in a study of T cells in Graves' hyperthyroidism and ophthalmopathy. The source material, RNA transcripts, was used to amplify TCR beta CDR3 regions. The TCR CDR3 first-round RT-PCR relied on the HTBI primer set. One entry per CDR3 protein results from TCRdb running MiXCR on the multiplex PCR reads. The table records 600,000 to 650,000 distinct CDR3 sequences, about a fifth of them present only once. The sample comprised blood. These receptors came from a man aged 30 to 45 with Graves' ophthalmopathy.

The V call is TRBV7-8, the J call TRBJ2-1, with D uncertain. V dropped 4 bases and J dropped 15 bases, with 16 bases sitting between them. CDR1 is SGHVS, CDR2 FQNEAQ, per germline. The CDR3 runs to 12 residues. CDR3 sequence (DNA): TGTGCCAGCAGCTCCCCCACCACCACGGGGTTCTTC. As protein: CASSSPTTTGFF.

The CDR3 sequence is CASSPPDTGRYGAFF. CDR3 bases: TGTGCCAGCAGTCCACCGGATACAGGGAGGTATGGAGCTTTCTTT. The chain joins TRBV12-3 or TRBV12-4 to TRBJ1-1, with a tentative D call TRBD1 (6 bases). V lost 5 bases to trimming and J lost 10 bases, with 23 bases between them. The CDR3 is 15 amino acids.

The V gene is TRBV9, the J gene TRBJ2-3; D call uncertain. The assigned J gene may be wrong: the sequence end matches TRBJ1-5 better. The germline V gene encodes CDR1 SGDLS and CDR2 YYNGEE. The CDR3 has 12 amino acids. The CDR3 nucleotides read TGTGCCAGCAGCTTCCACACAGATACGCAGCATTTT. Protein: CASSFHTDTQHF.

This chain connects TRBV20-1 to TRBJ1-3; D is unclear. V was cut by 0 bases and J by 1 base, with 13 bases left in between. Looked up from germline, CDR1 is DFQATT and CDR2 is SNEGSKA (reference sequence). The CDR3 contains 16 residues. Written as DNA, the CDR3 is TGCAGTGCTAGAGATTCCTTTGGAGGGTCTGGAAACACCATATATTTT. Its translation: CSARDSFGGSGNTIYF.

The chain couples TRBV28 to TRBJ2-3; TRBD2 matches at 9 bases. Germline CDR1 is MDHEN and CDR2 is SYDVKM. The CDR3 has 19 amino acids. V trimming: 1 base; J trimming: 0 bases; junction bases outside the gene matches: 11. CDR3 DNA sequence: TGTGCCAGCAGTTTATTTAAACCGGGACTAGCAAGAAGCACAGATACGCAGTATTTT. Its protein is CASSLFKPGLARSTDTQYF. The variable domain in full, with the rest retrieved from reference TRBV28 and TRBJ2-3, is DVKVTQSSRYLVKRTGEKVFLECVQDMDHENMFWYRQDPGLGLRLIYFSYDVKMKEKGDIPEGYSVSREKKERFSLILESASTNQTSMYLCASSLFKPGLARSTDTQYFGPGTRLTVL.